This is a list of T cell receptor beta chains from one sample in a study of T-cell memory formation after mild COVID-19. TCRdb used MiXCR to reprocess the 5' RACE reads, holding one entry per CDR3 protein. The repertoire holds about 180,000 distinct CDR3 sequences, with 16% as singletons. The sample consisted of PBMCs or a T cell subset sorted from them (not recorded which). These receptors were obtained from an adult woman who had mild COVID-19 (a few samples of this study predate the infection). Cell type and time point are not known. The CDR3 runs from the conserved cysteine through the conserved F or W.

J,V,CDR3
TRBJ2-7,TRBV5-1,CASSLDRQATYEQYF
TRBJ1-1,TRBV19,CASSMSGILVSTEAFF
TRBJ2-5,TRBV20-1,CSAKGQGAQETQYF
TRBJ2-5,TRBV15,CATSRVAGWDETQYF
TRBJ2-4,TRBV29-1,CSVETGGRRDIQYF
TRBJ2-2,TRBV5-1,CASSLALDGDTGELFF
TRBJ2-5,TRBV4-1,CASSQGVRETQYF
TRBJ2-1,TRBV7-2,CASSLAFQDGQFF
TRBJ1-2,TRBV20-1,CSASGTGLLSRYTF
TRBJ2-7,TRBV6-2/TRBV6-3,CASNDPPRTGTYEQYF
TRBJ1-1,TRBV7-3,CASSRRTDTEAFF
TRBJ2-7,TRBV19,CASSTGVTYEQYF
TRBJ1-4,TRBV11-2,CASSPNSGRINEKLFF
TRBJ1-4,TRBV4-3,CASSQLLPGSELFF
TRBJ2-1,TRBV30,CARSSGRGGSVQFF
TRBJ2-1,TRBV2,CASSADNEQFF
TRBJ2-7,TRBV4-2,CASSEGLAGGPRDEQYF
TRBJ1-1,TRBV24-1,CATSEQGPMNTEAFF
TRBJ2-3,TRBV5-1,CASFDRVTDTQYF
TRBJ2-2,TRBV11-2,CASRLGMNTGELFF
TRBJ2-1,TRBV6-1,CASSGGLAGNNEQFF
TRBJ2-1,TRBV5-1,CASSTSGTNYNEQFF
TRBJ2-3,TRBV5-1,CASSLEGQASTDTQYF
TRBJ2-7,TRBV7-9,CASSLRESSYEQYF
TRBJ2-6,TRBV12-3/TRBV12-4,CASVRGGSGANVLTF
TRBJ2-5,TRBV11-2,CASSAWTRETQYF
TRBJ1-2,TRBV5-1,CASSFGQGDGYTF
TRBJ1-1,TRBV20-1,CSARPQGSWNTEAFF
TRBJ2-3,TRBV12-3/TRBV12-4,CASSLTSDDTDTQYF